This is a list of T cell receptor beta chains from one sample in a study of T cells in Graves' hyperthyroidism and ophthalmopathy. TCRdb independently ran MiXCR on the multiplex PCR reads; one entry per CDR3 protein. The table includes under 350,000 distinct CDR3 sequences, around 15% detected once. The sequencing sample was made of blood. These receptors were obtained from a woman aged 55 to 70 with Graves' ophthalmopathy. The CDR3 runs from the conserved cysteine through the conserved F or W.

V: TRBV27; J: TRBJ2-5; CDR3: CATSPFWAGGKRETQYF
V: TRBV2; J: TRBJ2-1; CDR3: CASRLAGLFHNEQFF
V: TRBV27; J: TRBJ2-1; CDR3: CASSPLAGGSSYNEQFF
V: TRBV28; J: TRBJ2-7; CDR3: CASSPSATGGWVEQYF
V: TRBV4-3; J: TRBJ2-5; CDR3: CASSQDWGETQYF
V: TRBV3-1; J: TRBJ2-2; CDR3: CASSQDWGFTGELFF
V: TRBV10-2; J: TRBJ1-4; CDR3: CASRDMRGREKLFF
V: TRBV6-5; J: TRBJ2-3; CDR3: CASSFSQGPDTQYF
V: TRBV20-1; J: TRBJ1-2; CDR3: CRSTPFGQGFPYGYTF
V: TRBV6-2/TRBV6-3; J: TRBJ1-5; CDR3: CASSPQGGGFSNQPQHF
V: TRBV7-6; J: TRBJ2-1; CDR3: CASSSKSGRAFNEQFF
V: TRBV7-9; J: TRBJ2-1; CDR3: CASSLYGRVAEQFF
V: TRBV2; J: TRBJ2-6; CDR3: CASRTSGRASDSGANVLTF
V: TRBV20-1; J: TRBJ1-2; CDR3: CSARSFGDSIGYTF
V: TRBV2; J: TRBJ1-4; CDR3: CASSVVRGANEKLFF
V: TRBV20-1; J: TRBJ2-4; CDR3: CSAVQGAGAKNIQYF
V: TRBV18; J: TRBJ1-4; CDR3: CASSPQGTGNEKLFF
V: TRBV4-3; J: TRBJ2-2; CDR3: CASSQDKSSLTGELFF
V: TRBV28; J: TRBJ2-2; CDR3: CASGRSGELFF
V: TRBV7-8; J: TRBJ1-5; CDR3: CASSLVRGANQPQHF
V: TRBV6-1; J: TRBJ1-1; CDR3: CASSRRPGTGIDTEAFF
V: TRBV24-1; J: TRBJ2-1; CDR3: CATSDYGTRTHEQFF
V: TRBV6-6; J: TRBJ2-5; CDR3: CASSYGWGKQETQYF
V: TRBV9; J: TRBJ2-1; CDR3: CASSVSGSRGNEQFF
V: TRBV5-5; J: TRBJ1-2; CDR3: CASSSAGGASNYGYTF